The rows below give T cell receptor beta chains drawn from one sample of a study of human T cells and chemical hapten exposure. TCRdb redid the calling of the RACE reads with MiXCR, one entry per CDR3 protein. The sample yields 250,000 to 300,000 distinct CDR3 sequences, almost 8% seen once. This sample comprised whole blood, obtained in connection with sensitization to the hapten diphenylcyclopropenone (DPC). The receptors shown here come from a young man with alopecia areata. Some clones in this sample may be carry-over from other donors' samples. Both conserved end residues are part of each CDR3. A D gene is named only where the DNA matches it firmly. Expanded clones get a size class; other rows say once, few or many, or leave the size out.

DNA	CDR3	V	J	size	D
TGTGCCAGCCGACAGGGGGCTCGTTATGGCTACACCTTC	CASRQGARYGYTF	TRBV6-5	TRBJ1-2	many	TRBD1
TGTGCCAGCAGTATACAGGGTTACACCGGGGAGCTGTTTTTT	CASSIQGYTGELFF	TRBV27	TRBJ2-2	NA	NA
TGTGCCAGCAGCCCTGCCAGGGTTGGTGAGACTGAAGCTTTCTTT	CASSPARVGETEAFF	TRBV7-3	TRBJ1-1	NA	NA
TGTGCCAGCAGTTTTGAGGGAAGGAACACTGAAGCTTTCTTT	CASSFEGRNTEAFF	TRBV27	TRBJ1-1	few	NA
TGTGTCAGCAGCCTAATGAACACTGAAGCTTTCTTT	CVSSLMNTEAFF	TRBV6-6	TRBJ1-1	few	NA
TGTGCCAGCAGTTGGTCGGGGGCGGGGAATTACAATCAGCCCCAGCATTTT	CASSWSGAGNYNQPQHF	TRBV28	TRBJ1-5	few	NA
TGTGCCAGCAGCTTGCCCCGGGACCGCAGCACAGATACGCAGTATTTT	CASSLPRDRSTDTQYF	TRBV7-2	TRBJ2-3	many	NA
TGCGCCAGCAGCCCGACCAGGGCTGGCACAGATACGCAGTATTTT	CASSPTRAGTDTQYF	TRBV5-1	TRBJ2-3	few	NA
TGCGCCAGCAGTACGGGAATCTTGAGCTCCTACAATGAGCAGTTCTTC	CASSTGILSSYNEQFF	TRBV10-1	TRBJ2-1	NA	NA
TGTGCCAGCAGCCCCACCGAGGGCAGGGAGCTGGTCGGCGGATATAATTCACCCCTCCACTTT	CASSPTEGRELVGGYNSPLHF	TRBV3-1	TRBJ1-6	NA	NA
TGTGCCAGCAGCGTACCTTCAGCGGGATCGGCTGGAAACACCATATATTTT	CASSVPSAGSAGNTIYF	TRBV9	TRBJ1-3	NA	NA
TGTGCTAGTGGTTTGGTACTTGGAAGGGGAAGGAACACTGAAGCTTTCTTT	CASGLVLGRGRNTEAFF	TRBV12-5	TRBJ1-1	NA	NA
TGTGCCATCAGACAGACAGGGGCAAAGACAACTAATGAAAAACTGTTTTTT	CAIRQTGAKTTNEKLFF	TRBV10-3	TRBJ1-4	NA	TRBD1
TGTGCCAGCAGATTAACCAGGGCGGACATTCAGTACTTC	CASRLTRADIQYF	TRBV7-8	TRBJ2-4	few	NA
TGCGCCAGCAGCGCCGGACAGGGATCGGGTTCACCCCTCCACTTT	CASSAGQGSGSPLHF	TRBV5-1	TRBJ1-6	few	TRBD1
TGTGCCAGCAGCCCAGCAGGGATTGGAGCTTTCTTT	CASSPAGIGAFF	TRBV11-2	TRBJ1-1	few	NA
TGTGCCACCAGCAGAGAGGCATCAGGGGAGACCCAGTACTTC	CATSREASGETQYF	TRBV15	TRBJ2-5	NA	NA
TGCGCCAGCAGCCAGGATCGGGGTAAAAATGAAAAACTGTTTTTT	CASSQDRGKNEKLFF	TRBV4-1	TRBJ1-4	NA	NA
TGTGCCAGCAGCTTGCCAGGGGTCTATGGCTACACCTTC	CASSLPGVYGYTF	TRBV5-6	TRBJ1-2	many	NA
TGCAGTGCTAGACAACCCGCGGCGGGTGAGCAGTTCTTC	CSARQPAAGEQFF	TRBV20-1	TRBJ2-1	few	NA
TGTGCCAGCAGTACCCGACAGGGGACCGCTAATGGCTACACCTTC	CASSTRQGTANGYTF	TRBV12-3/TRBV12-4	TRBJ1-2	few	TRBD1
TGTGCCAGCAGCGTAGACCTGCTCCTGGACGCGGGCTACACCTTC	CASSVDLLLDAGYTF	TRBV9	TRBJ1-2	many	NA